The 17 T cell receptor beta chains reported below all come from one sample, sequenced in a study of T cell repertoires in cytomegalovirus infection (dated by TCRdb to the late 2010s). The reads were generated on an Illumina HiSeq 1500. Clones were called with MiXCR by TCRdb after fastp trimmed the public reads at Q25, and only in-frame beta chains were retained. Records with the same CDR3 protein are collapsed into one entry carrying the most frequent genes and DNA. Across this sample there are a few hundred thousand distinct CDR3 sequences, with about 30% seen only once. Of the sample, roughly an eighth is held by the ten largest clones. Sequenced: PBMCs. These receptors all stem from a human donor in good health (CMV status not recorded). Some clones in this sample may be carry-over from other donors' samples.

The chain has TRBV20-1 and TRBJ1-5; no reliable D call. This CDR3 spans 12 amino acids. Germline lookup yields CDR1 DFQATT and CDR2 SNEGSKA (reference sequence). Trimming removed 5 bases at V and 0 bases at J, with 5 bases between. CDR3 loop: CSALSSNQPQHF. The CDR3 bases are TGCAGTGCTCTCAGTAGCAATCAGCCCCAGCATTTT.

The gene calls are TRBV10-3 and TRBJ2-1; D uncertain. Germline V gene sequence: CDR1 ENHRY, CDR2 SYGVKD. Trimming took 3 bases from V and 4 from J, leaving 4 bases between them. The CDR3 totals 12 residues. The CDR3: CAISEQYNEQFF. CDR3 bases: TGTGCCATCAGTGAACAGTACAATGAGCAGTTCTTC.

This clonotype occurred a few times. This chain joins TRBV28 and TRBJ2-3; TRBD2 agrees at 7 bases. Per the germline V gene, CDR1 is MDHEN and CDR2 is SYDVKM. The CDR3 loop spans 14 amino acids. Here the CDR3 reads CATREREGLDTQYF. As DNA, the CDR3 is TGTGCTACCCGGGAGAGGGAGGGGTTGGATACGCAGTATTTT.

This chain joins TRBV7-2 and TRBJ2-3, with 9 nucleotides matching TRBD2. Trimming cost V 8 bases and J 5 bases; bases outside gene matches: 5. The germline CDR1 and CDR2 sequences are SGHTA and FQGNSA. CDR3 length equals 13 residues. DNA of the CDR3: TGTGCCAGCGGCGGGAGGGCCATAGATACGCAGTATTTT. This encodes CASGGRAIDTQYF.

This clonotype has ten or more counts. This chain's CDR3 is CASSSNQGNNQPQHF. CDR3 DNA: TGTGCCAGCAGTTCAAACCAGGGTAACAATCAGCCCCAGCATTTT. This chain joins TRBV12-3 or TRBV12-4 and TRBJ1-5, with D perhaps TRBD1 (5 bases). The CDR3 length is 15 residues. Trimming stripped 4 bases from V and 3 bases from J, with 13 bases between.

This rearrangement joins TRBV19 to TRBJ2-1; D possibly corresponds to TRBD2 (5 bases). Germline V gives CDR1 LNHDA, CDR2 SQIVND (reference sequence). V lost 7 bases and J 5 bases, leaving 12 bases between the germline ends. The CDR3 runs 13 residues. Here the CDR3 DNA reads TGTGCCAGTAAAAGTATGGAGGACAATGAGCAGTTCTTC. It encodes CASKSMEDNEQFF.

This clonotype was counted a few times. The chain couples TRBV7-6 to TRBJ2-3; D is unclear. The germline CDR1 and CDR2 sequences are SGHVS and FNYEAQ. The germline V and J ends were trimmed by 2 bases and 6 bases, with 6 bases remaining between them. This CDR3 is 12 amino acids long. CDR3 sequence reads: CASSLYEDTQYF. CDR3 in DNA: TGTGCCAGCAGCTTATATGAGGATACGCAGTATTTT.

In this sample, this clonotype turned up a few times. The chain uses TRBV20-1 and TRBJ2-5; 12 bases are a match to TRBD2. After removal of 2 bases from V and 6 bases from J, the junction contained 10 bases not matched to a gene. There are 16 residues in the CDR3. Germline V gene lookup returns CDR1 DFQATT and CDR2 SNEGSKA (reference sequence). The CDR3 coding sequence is TGCAGTGCTAGATCTAGCGGGAGGGTACTTTTGAAGACCCAGTACTTC. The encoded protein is CSARSSGRVLLKTQYF.

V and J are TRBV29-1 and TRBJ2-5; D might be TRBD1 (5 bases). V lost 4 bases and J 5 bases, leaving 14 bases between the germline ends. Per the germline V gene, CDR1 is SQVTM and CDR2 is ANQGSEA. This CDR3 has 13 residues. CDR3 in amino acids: CSVAQDFMETQYF. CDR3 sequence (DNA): TGCAGCGTTGCACAGGATTTCATGGAGACCCAGTACTTC.

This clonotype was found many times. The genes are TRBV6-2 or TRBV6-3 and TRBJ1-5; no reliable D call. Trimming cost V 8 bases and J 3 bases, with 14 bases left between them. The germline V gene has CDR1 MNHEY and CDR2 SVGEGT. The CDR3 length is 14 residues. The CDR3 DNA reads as TGTGCCAGCGAAGACAATCGCTACAATCAGCCCCAGCATTTT. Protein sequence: CASEDNRYNQPQHF.

This CDR3 is CASSFREGTNEKLFF. The CDR3 DNA is TGTGCCAGCAGTTTCCGGGAGGGGACTAATGAAAAACTGTTTTTT. The chain uses TRBV12-3 or TRBV12-4 and TRBJ1-4, with D perhaps TRBD1 (5 bases). The CDR3 covers 15 residues. With 3 bases removed from V and 2 bases from J, the gap between germline ends came to 10 bases.

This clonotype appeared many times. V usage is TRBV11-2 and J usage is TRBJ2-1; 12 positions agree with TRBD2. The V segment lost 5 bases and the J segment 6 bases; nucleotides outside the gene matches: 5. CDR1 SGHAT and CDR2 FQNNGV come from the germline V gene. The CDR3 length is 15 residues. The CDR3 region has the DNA TGTGCCAGCAGCCAACTAGCGGGAGGCTTCAATGAGCAGTTCTTC. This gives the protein CASSQLAGGFNEQFF.

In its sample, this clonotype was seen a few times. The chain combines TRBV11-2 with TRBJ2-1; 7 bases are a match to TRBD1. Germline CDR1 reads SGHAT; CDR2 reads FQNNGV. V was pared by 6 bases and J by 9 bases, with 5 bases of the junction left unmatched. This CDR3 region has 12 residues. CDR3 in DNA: TGTGCCAGCAGTTCCCAGGGGGTTGAGCAGTTCTTC. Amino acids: CASSSQGVEQFF.

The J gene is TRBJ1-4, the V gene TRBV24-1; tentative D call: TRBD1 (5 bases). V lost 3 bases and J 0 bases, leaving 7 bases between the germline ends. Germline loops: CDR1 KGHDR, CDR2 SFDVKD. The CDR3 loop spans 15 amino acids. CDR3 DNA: TGTGCCACCAGTGATCCAGGGACAACTAATGAAAAACTGTTTTTT. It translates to CATSDPGTTNEKLFF.

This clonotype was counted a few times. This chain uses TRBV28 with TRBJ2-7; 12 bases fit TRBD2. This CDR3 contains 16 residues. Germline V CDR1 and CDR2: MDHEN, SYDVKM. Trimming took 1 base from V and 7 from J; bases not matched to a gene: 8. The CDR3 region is CASSLSLAGGPSEQYF. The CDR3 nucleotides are TGTGCCAGCAGTTTATCTCTAGCGGGAGGGCCTAGTGAGCAGTACTTC.

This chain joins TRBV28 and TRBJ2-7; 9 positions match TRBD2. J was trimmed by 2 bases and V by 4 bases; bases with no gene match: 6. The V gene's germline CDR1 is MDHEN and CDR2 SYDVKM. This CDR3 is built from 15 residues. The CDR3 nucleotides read TGTGCCAGCAGTTCTATAGCGGGAGAGCCCTACGAGCAGTACTTC. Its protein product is CASSSIAGEPYEQYF.

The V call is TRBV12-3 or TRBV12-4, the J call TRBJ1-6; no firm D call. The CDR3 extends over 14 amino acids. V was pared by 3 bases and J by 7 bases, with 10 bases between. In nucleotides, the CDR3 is TGTGCCAGCAGTTTGGGTCCCCTGAATTCACCCCTCCACTTT. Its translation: CASSLGPLNSPLHF.